The 31 T cell receptor beta chains listed next were all sequenced from one sample in a study of cytomegalovirus exposure and HLA in healthy donors. This PCR relied on a set of 60 Vbeta primers and 13 Jbeta primers. Using immunoSEQ multiplex PCR, the repertoire was profiled, and TCRdb retains in-frame clones only, with some absent. The table shows 150,000 or so clones, with 70% to 85% occurring only once. What was sequenced was PBMCs. Source of these receptors: a human donor in good health.

V and J are TRBV5-1 and TRBJ1-6; no definite D call. Germline V gives CDR1 SGHRS, CDR2 YFSETQ. The CDR3 has 15 amino acids. V shed 7 bases and J shed 8 bases, with 19 bases lying between them. The CDR3 bases are TGCGCCAGCCGAGAAACCACCCGGAGGGATTCACCCCTCCACTTT. Translation gives CASRETTRRDSPLHF.

The chain uses TRBV6-5 and TRBJ1-6; D perhaps matches TRBD1 (6 bases). Germline CDR1 and CDR2: MNHEY and SVGAGI. The V gene lost 6 bases and the J gene lost 3 bases, with 9 bases spanning the gap. This CDR3 region has 14 residues. The CDR3 coding sequence is TGTGCCAGCAGGAGGGGGGGCTATAATTCACCCCTCCACTTT. Protein sequence: CASRRGGYNSPLHF.

The V call is TRBV5-1, the J call TRBJ1-2; D is possibly TRBD1 (5 bases). CDR3 length: 14 amino acids. Trimming removed 0 bases at V and 7 bases at J, with 13 bases between. Germline V gives CDR1 SGHRS, CDR2 YFSETQ. The CDR3 sequence is CASSLGSRVGGYTF. In nucleotides, the CDR3 is TGCGCCAGCAGCTTGGGGAGCAGGGTAGGTGGCTACACCTTC.

The chain is built from TRBV6-5 and TRBJ2-5, with D tentatively TRBD1 (5 bases). CDR1 and CDR2 (germline): MNHEY, SVGAGI. The CDR3 runs to 15 residues. Trimming shortened V by 6 bases and J by 5 bases, and 19 bases separated the two germline ends. The CDR3 reads CASSPYIGAQETQYF. In DNA form, the CDR3 reads TGTGCCAGCAGCCCCTACATAGGGGCCCAGGAGACCCAGTACTTC.

The chain links TRBV9 to TRBJ2-3; 9 bases line up with TRBD2. V lost 4 bases to trimming and J lost 7 bases; unmatched junction nucleotides: 16. This CDR3 comprises 17 residues. The germline CDR1 and CDR2 sequences are SGDLS and YYNGEE. CDR3 sequence reads: CASSLDHGAGGPNTQYF. CDR3 coding DNA: TGTGCCAGCAGCCTCGACCACGGGGCGGGGGGGCCTAATACGCAGTATTTT.

This clone has more than one count but fewer than ten. In DNA form, the CDR3 reads TGCGCCAGCAGCTCAGCGGGGGCATACAATGAGCAGTTCTTC. Protein sequence: CASSSAGAYNEQFF. The chain links TRBV5-1 to TRBJ2-1; TRBD2 matches 8 bases. Unmatched junction bases numbered 3, after V lost 3 bases and J lost 4 bases. Germline loops: CDR1 SGHRS, CDR2 YFSETQ. CDR3 length: 14 amino acids. Complete variable domain (other parts from reference TRBV5-1 and TRBJ2-1): KAGVTQTPRYLIKTRGQQVTLSCSPISGHRSVSWYQQTPGQGLQFLFEYFSETQRNKGNFPGRFSGRQFSNSRSEMNVSTLELGDSALYLCASSSAGAYNEQFFGPGTRLTVL.

This clone has just a few counts. This chain connects TRBV4-2 to TRBJ1-2; possible D gene TRBD1, 5 bases. The CDR3 has 16 amino acids. Germline CDR1 and CDR2: LGHNA and YNFKEQ. V gave up 0 bases and J gave up 2 bases, with 13 bases separating them. CDR3 sequence: CASSQDTRQSNYGYTF. The CDR3, as DNA: TGTGCCAGCAGCCAAGATACCCGACAGAGCAACTATGGCTACACCTTC.

This clone was counted between two and nine times. CDR3 residues: CASSSLYEQYF. The CDR3 DNA follows: TGTGCCAGCAGTTCCCTCTACGAGCAGTACTTC. J is TRBJ2-7 and V is TRBV6-5; no firm D call. The CDR3 is made up of 11 amino acids. The germline V gene has CDR1 MNHEY and CDR2 SVGAGI. The ends were cut back, 4 bases at V and 3 bases at J, with 4 bases in the middle.

This clone was observed a few times. This chain joins TRBV9 and TRBJ1-3; D remains unclear. The CDR3 is 15 amino acids. Trimming took off 7 bases at V and 2 bases at J, with 16 bases between the two ends. CDR1 SGDLS and CDR2 YYNGEE come from the germline V gene. CDR3 coding DNA: TGTGCCAGCTCGGCGGGCCCTGCGGCTGGAAACACCATATATTTT. Protein sequence: CASSAGPAAGNTIYF.

The V call is TRBV12-5, the J call TRBJ2-1; TRBD2 might be the D (7 bases). There are 13 residues in the CDR3. Per germline, CDR1 LGHNT and CDR2 FRNRAP. Trimming removed 6 bases from V and 8 bases from J, with 14 bases in between. CDR3 in DNA: TGTGCTAGTGGGGGGGGGCCGGTGGATGAGCAGTTCTTC. Protein sequence: CASGGGPVDEQFF.

This chain joins TRBV6-4 and TRBJ1-6; 10 bases are shared with TRBD1. This CDR3 comprises 14 residues. V lost 6 bases to trimming and J lost 10 bases; unmatched junction nucleotides: 6. Germline V lookup: CDR1 MRHNA, CDR2 SNTAGT. The CDR3 reads CASSTGTGVSPLHF. The CDR3 DNA sequence: TGTGCCAGCAGCACCGGGACAGGGGTATCACCCCTCCACTTT.

This sequence joins TRBV7-8 and TRBJ2-2; the D gene is possibly TRBD2 (5 bases). CDR3 length: 18 residues. The germline V gene encodes CDR1 SGHVS and CDR2 FQNEAQ. Trimming shortened V by 2 bases and J by 0 bases, and 16 bases separated the two germline ends. The CDR3 spells CASSLRGLDFANTGELFF. The CDR3 coding sequence is TGTGCCAGCAGCTTAAGAGGACTTGATTTCGCGAACACCGGGGAGCTGTTTTTT.

This clone has only a few counts. The CDR3 here is CSAGYSPLHF. The DNA for the CDR3 is TGCAGTGCTGGCTATTCACCCCTCCACTTT. This rearrangement joins TRBV20-1 to TRBJ1-6; D remains unclear. The V end was cut by 5 bases, the J end by 8 bases, with 4 bases between. The CDR3 is 10 amino acids. The V gene's germline CDR1 is DFQATT and CDR2 SNEGSKA (reference sequence).

CDR3 nucleotide sequence: TGTGCCAGCAGTTACTGGGGACAGAACACCGGGGAGCTGTTTTTT. Its protein product is CASSYWGQNTGELFF. The V and J genes are TRBV6-6 and TRBJ2-2, with TRBD1 as a possible D gene (6 bases). The V end lost 1 base, the J end lost 1 base, and 7 bases lay between the germline ends. The CDR3 totals 15 residues. Germline V gives CDR1 MNHNY, CDR2 SVGAGI (reference sequence).

This clone has more than one count but fewer than ten. The rearrangement uses TRBV29-1 and TRBJ1-1, with D tentatively TRBD1 (5 bases). The germline CDR1 and CDR2 sequences are SQVTM and ANQGSEA. The CDR3 covers 13 residues. Trimming cost V 4 bases and J 4 bases, with 13 bases left between them. CDR3 nucleotide sequence: TGCAGCGTTGGGGGCAGGGCATCCACTGAAGCTTTCTTT. The encoded protein is CSVGGRASTEAFF.

The chain recombines TRBV7-9 with TRBJ2-7; weak D call: TRBD1 (7 bases). The V end lost 1 base, the J end lost 3 bases, and 16 bases lay between the germline ends. The CDR3 has 16 amino acids. Germline V CDR1 and CDR2: SEHNR, FQNEAQ (reference sequence). CDR3 sequence: CASSLETGEVRYEQYF. CDR3 bases: TGTGCCAGCAGCTTAGAAACAGGGGAGGTTCGCTACGAGCAGTACTTC.

The chain combines TRBV7-9 with TRBJ1-2; TRBD1 agrees at 9 bases. Germline V gives CDR1 SEHNR, CDR2 FQNEAQ (reference sequence). J lost 7 bases, V lost 2 bases, and 8 bases had no gene match. The CDR3 contains 15 residues. CDR3 DNA sequence: TGTGCCAGCAGCTTACTACGGACAGGGGACTCTGGCTACACCTTC. It encodes CASSLLRTGDSGYTF. Full variable domain (missing parts from reference TRBV7-9 and TRBJ1-2): DTGVSQNPRHKITKRGQNVTFRCDPISEHNRLYWYRQTLGQGPEFLTYFQNEAQLEKSRLLSDRFSAERPKGSFSTLEIQRTEQGDSAMYLCASSLLRTGDSGYTFGSGTRLTVV.

The rearrangement links TRBV7-9 to TRBJ2-1; D not certain. CDR1 and CDR2 (germline): SEHNR, FQNEAQ (reference sequence). This CDR3 region has 13 residues. Between the trimmed V and J ends, which lost 5 bases and 3 bases, there was a span of 8 bases. CDR3 region: CASSPPNYNEQFF. The CDR3, as DNA: TGTGCCAGCAGCCCCCCTAACTACAATGAGCAGTTCTTC.

The V and J genes are TRBV5-4 and TRBJ1-1; 8 bases match TRBD1. The CDR3 is made up of 15 amino acids. CDR1 is SGHNT and CDR2 is YYREEE in the germline V gene (reference sequence). V lost 4 bases to trimming and J lost 1 base; unmatched junction nucleotides: 6. CDR3 nucleotide sequence: TGTGCCAGCAGCCCGGACAGGGCCCCGAACACTGAAGCTTTCTTT. Protein sequence: CASSPDRAPNTEAFF.

This clone showed up just once. The chain combines TRBV30 with TRBJ2-7; 9 nucleotides match TRBD1. The length of the CDR3 is 14 residues. Germline V lookup: CDR1 GTSNPN, CDR2 SVGIG (reference sequence). V lost 0 bases and J lost 6; bases outside the gene matches: 6. Here the CDR3 DNA reads TGTGCCTGGAGTGTACAGGGGGCCGGGAGCGAGCAGTACTTC. This encodes CAWSVQGAGSEQYF.

This chain links TRBV27 with TRBJ2-7; 10 nucleotides match TRBD1. Per the germline V gene, CDR1 is MNHEY and CDR2 is SMNVEV (reference sequence). V was pared by 3 bases and J by 3 bases, with 5 bases of the junction left unmatched. The CDR3 is 15 residues long. The CDR3: CASSLSGQGDYEQYF. The DNA for the CDR3 is TGTGCCAGCAGTTTGTCTGGACAGGGGGACTACGAGCAGTACTTC.

The chain combines TRBV5-4 with TRBJ1-4; D might be TRBD1 (6 bases). Between the trimmed V and J ends, which lost 3 bases and 8 bases, there was a span of 17 bases. This CDR3 has 15 amino acids. CDR1 SGHNT and CDR2 YYREEE come from the germline V gene (reference sequence). CDR3 residues: CASSYRDTQGEKLFF. CDR3 coding DNA: TGTGCCAGCAGCTACCGGGACACCCAAGGAGAAAAACTGTTTTTT. The variable domain in full, with the rest retrieved from reference TRBV5-4 and TRBJ1-4, is ETGVTQSPTHLIKTRGQQVTLRCSSQSGHNTVSWYQQALGQGPQFIFQYYREEENGRGNFPPRFSGLQFPNYSSELNVNALELDDSALYLCASSYRDTQGEKLFFGSGTQLSVL.

This sequence joins TRBV30 and TRBJ1-2, with D possibly matching TRBD1 (5 bases). The V and J ends lost 6 bases and 8 bases respectively, with 13 bases between them. This CDR3 has 11 residues. Germline lookup yields CDR1 GTSNPN and CDR2 SVGIG (reference sequence). CDR3 bases: TGTGCCTGTCGGTTGGGGGGGGGCTACACCTTC. Protein sequence: CACRLGGGYTF. The complete variable domain, with remaining parts taken from reference TRBV30 and TRBJ1-2, reads SQTIHQWPATLVQPVGSPLSLECTVEGTSNPNLYWYRQAAGRGLQLLFYSVGIGQISSEVPQNLSASRPQDRQFILSSKKLLLSDSGFYLCACRLGGGYTFGSGTRLTVV.

This clone was seen a handful of times. This chain connects TRBV27 to TRBJ1-6; unclear D gene. CDR1 and CDR2 (germline): MNHEY, SMNVEV (reference sequence). Trimming cost V 4 bases and J 8 bases, with 9 bases left between them. This CDR3 comprises 13 residues. CDR3 DNA sequence: TGTGCCAGCAGTTCGAGGATATATTCACCCCTCCACTTT. Translating gives CASSSRIYSPLHF.

This clone has a handful of counts. This CDR3 reads CASSIGPGLDTQYF. The DNA for the CDR3 is TGTGCCAGTAGTATAGGACCGGGTCTGGATACGCAGTATTTT. V is TRBV19 and J is TRBJ2-3; D call uncertain. Germline V CDR1 and CDR2: LNHDA, SQIVND (reference sequence). This CDR3 contains 14 residues. V was cut by 1 base and J by 6 bases, with 11 bases left in between.

The chain couples TRBV6-6 to TRBJ1-1; 8 bases are a match to TRBD1. Germline V CDR1 and CDR2: MNHNY, SVGAGI (reference sequence). V dropped 6 bases and J dropped 0; count of bases not matched to a gene: 6. The CDR3 has 15 amino acids. This CDR3 is CASRSRTGMNTEAFF. CDR3 nucleotide sequence: TGTGCCAGCAGGTCTCGGACAGGGATGAACACTGAAGCTTTCTTT.

In its sample, this clone was seen a few times. The chain recombines TRBV7-8 with TRBJ1-1; a possible D gene is TRBD1 (6 bases). The germline V gene has CDR1 SGHVS and CDR2 FQNEAQ. This CDR3 comprises 14 residues. Trimming took 2 bases from V and 0 from J, leaving 7 bases between them. Here the CDR3 DNA reads TGTGCCAGCAGCTTAAGGGGGTTGAACACTGAAGCTTTCTTT. Translated: CASSLRGLNTEAFF.

The chain joins TRBV4-3 to TRBJ1-5; D gene uncertain. Germline V lookup: CDR1 LGHNA, CDR2 YSLEER. The CDR3 runs to 16 residues. Trimming shortened V by 4 bases and J by 1 base, and 14 bases separated the two germline ends. The CDR3 DNA reads as TGCGCCAGCAGCCTACGACTCGGTTCCAGCAATCAGCCCCAGCATTTT. Translating gives CASSLRLGSSNQPQHF.

The genes are TRBV5-1 and TRBJ2-7; TRBD1 matches 7 bases. V lost 0 bases to trimming and J lost 2 bases; unmatched junction nucleotides: 2. Germline CDR1 and CDR2: SGHRS and YFSETQ. The CDR3 is 14 amino acids. CDR3 sequence (DNA): TGCGCCAGCAGCTTGGGGGACAGTACCTACGAGCAGTACTTC. This gives the protein CASSLGDSTYEQYF. Full variable domain (outside the CDR3, taken from reference TRBV5-1 and TRBJ2-7): KAGVTQTPRYLIKTRGQQVTLSCSPISGHRSVSWYQQTPGQGLQFLFEYFSETQRNKGNFPGRFSGRQFSNSRSEMNVSTLELGDSALYLCASSLGDSTYEQYFGPGTRLTVT.

The chain carries TRBV7-2 and TRBJ2-3, with TRBD2 matching 8 bases. The CDR3 has 16 residues. Germline V gene data show CDR1 as SGHTA and CDR2 as FQGNSA. With V trimmed by 5 bases and J by 1 base, 8 bases remained unmatched. CDR3 nucleotides: TGTGCCAGCAGCCGCGCCTATAGCGGGGGCACAGATACGCAGTATTTT. Its protein is CASSRAYSGGTDTQYF.

The CDR3 spells CAWSEAGRHTEAFF. The CDR3 DNA reads as TGTGCCTGGAGTGAGGCAGGGAGGCACACTGAAGCTTTCTTT. V usage is TRBV30 and J usage is TRBJ1-1, with a possible D match to TRBD1 (5 bases). V lost 1 base to trimming and J lost 3 bases, with 12 bases between them. CDR3 length: 14 residues. The V gene's germline CDR1 is GTSNPN and CDR2 SVGIG (reference sequence).